This T cell receptor beta chain was recorded in a study of T-cell reconstitution after alpha-beta-depleted transplantation in children. Unique molecular identifiers were built into the TCRbeta library. TCRdb re-derived calls from the PCR reads in MiXCR, one entry per CDR3 protein. The sample lists a few hundred thousand distinct CDR3 sequences; 13% were seen once. The specimen was PBMCs, collected from the stem cell graft. This TCR came from a human donor who donated a stem cell graft to a child with Fanconi anemia.

The CDR3 loop reads CASSLEGMWGGRNTQYF. CDR3 in DNA: TGCGCCAGCAGCTTGGAGGGTATGTGGGGGGGCCGAAATACGCAGTATTTT. The chain links TRBV5-1 to TRBJ2-3, with a possible D match to TRBD2 (7 bases). CDR3 length: 17 amino acids. Germline CDR1 is SGHRS and CDR2 is YFSETQ. V was trimmed by 0 bases and J by 7 bases, leaving 21 bases between them.